The next 17 T cell receptor beta chains were all read from a single sample in a study of Graves' ophthalmopathy and Graves' hyperthyroidism. Investigators amplified TCR beta CDR3 regions from RNA transcripts. The library came from an HTBI-primed first-round RT-PCR and a second-round multiplex PCR. TCRdb independently ran MiXCR on the multiplex PCR reads; one entry per CDR3 protein. The repertoire holds about 410,000 distinct CDR3 sequences, around 18% seen once, with around 1.4% in the top ten. Sequenced material: peripheral blood. Every receptor here comes from a woman younger than 35 with Graves' ophthalmopathy.

This clonotype was seen at least ten times. In DNA, the CDR3 is TGTGCCAGCAGTCACGATTGGTCTGGGGCCAACGTCCTGACTTTC. This encodes CASSHDWSGANVLTF. The gene calls are TRBV2 and TRBJ2-6; D uncertain. V lost 5 bases to trimming and J lost 1 base, with 9 bases between them. CDR1 is SNHLY, CDR2 FYNNEI, per germline. CDR3 length equals 15 residues.

Many counts were recorded for this clonotype. A much bigger clone sits one base away, suggesting this may be a read error. The chain recombines TRBV30 with TRBJ2-5; weak D call: TRBD2 (6 bases). Germline lookup yields CDR1 GTSNPN and CDR2 SVGIG (reference sequence). V dropped 1 base and J dropped 7 bases, with 19 bases sitting between them. The CDR3 extends over 15 amino acids. CDR3: CAWSATQGGHVTQYF. CDR3 in DNA: TGTGCCTGGAGTGCGACTCAGGGAGGACACGTGACCCAGTACTTC. The complete variable domain, with remaining parts taken from reference TRBV30 and TRBJ2-5, reads SQTIHQWPATLVQPVGSPLSLECTVEGTSNPNLYWYRQAAGRGLQLLFYSVGIGQISSEVPQNLSASRPQDRQFILSSKKLLLSDSGFYLCAWSATQGGHVTQYFGPGTRLLVL.

This clonotype occurred many times. The rearrangement links TRBV30 to TRBJ2-7; D tentatively fits TRBD1 or TRBD2 (5 bases each). Trimming pared 2 bases from V and 9 bases from J, leaving 14 bases between. Germline V gene data show CDR1 as GTSNPN and CDR2 as SVGIG (reference sequence). The CDR3 has 12 amino acids. Here the CDR3 reads CAWSSPGRGQYF. CDR3 sequence (DNA): TGTGCCTGGAGTTCTCCGGGACGGGGGCAGTACTTC.

This clonotype was seen at least ten times. The chain couples TRBV29-1 to TRBJ2-7, with 12 nucleotides matching TRBD1. The CDR3 extends over 14 amino acids. After removal of 6 bases from V and 9 bases from J, the junction contained 12 bases not matched to a gene. Germline assignment: CDR1 SQVTM and CDR2 ANQGSEA. The DNA for the CDR3 is TGCAGCGTCGCCGGGACAGGGGGCTCTAACTCGCAGTACTTC. As protein: CSVAGTGGSNSQYF.

This clonotype was seen repeatedly, ten times or more. The chain recombines TRBV11-2 with TRBJ1-1; tentative D call: TRBD1 (5 bases). Germline-derived CDR1 and CDR2 are SGHAT and FQNNGV. V was clipped by 5 bases and J by 2 bases, with 18 bases between them. This CDR3 region has 16 residues. CDR3 in amino acids: CASSTGGGTFNTEAFF. CDR3 nucleotides: TGTGCCAGCAGCACAGGTGGGGGGACCTTTAACACTGAAGCTTTCTTT.

This clonotype was counted ten times or more. The genes are TRBV7-3 and TRBJ1-1; no clear D gene. The CDR3 length is 14 residues. In germline, CDR1 is SGHTA, CDR2 FQGTGA. The V end was cut by 3 bases, the J end by 1 base, with 9 bases between. The CDR3 spells CASSFGGANTEAFF. The CDR3 nucleotides are TGTGCCAGCAGCTTTGGCGGAGCGAACACTGAAGCTTTCTTT.

This clonotype has at least ten counts. V and J are TRBV12-5 and TRBJ2-7, with TRBD1 identical over 8 bases. Per germline, CDR1 LGHNT and CDR2 FRNRAP. This CDR3 spans 13 amino acids. J lost 4 bases, V lost 4 bases, and 3 bases had no gene match. In nucleotides, the CDR3 is TGTGCTAGTGGTTCCGACAGGGGATACGAGCAGTACTTC. It encodes CASGSDRGYEQYF.

V and J are TRBV20-1 and TRBJ1-5; D remains ambiguous. Germline assignment: CDR1 DFQATT and CDR2 SNEGSKA (reference sequence). The V end lost 1 base, the J end lost 3 bases, and 10 bases lay between the germline ends. The CDR3 runs to 14 residues. The CDR3 coding sequence is TGCAGTGCTAGAGCGGCTGCTCCCAATCAGCCCCAGCATTTT. It encodes CSARAAAPNQPQHF.

In its sample, this clonotype was seen many times. The gene calls are TRBV12-3 or TRBV12-4 and TRBJ1-2; 10 bases fit TRBD1. The V segment lost 5 bases and the J segment 3 bases; nucleotides outside the gene matches: 6. This CDR3 spans 15 amino acids. This CDR3 is CASSDRTGGDYGYTF. The CDR3 DNA follows: TGTGCCAGCAGTGATCGGACAGGGGGTGACTATGGCTACACCTTC.

This clonotype was recorded at least ten times. The chain carries TRBV19 and TRBJ2-5, with TRBD1 matching 9 bases. The CDR3 is made up of 15 amino acids. Germline assignment: CDR1 LNHDA and CDR2 SQIVND (reference sequence). The trim removed 4 bases at V and 4 bases at J, leaving 7 bases unmatched. CDR3: CASSTRQGGRETQYF. Here the CDR3 DNA reads TGTGCCAGTAGTACCCGACAGGGGGGGAGAGAGACCCAGTACTTC.

The V call is TRBV29-1, the J call TRBJ2-2; TRBD2 might be the D (5 bases). This CDR3 contains 13 residues. The germline V gene encodes CDR1 SQVTM and CDR2 ANQGSEA. The CDR3 sequence is CTLLEEYTGELFF. The CDR3 nucleotides are TGCACCCTACTGGAGGAGTACACCGGGGAGCTGTTTTTT.

In this sample, this clonotype turned up many times. The rearrangement links TRBV9 to TRBJ2-5; TRBD1 aligns across 7 bases. Trimming at V came to 1 base and at J to 2 bases, leaving 5 bases not matched to a gene. Germline lookup yields CDR1 SGDLS and CDR2 YYNGEE. The CDR3 is 15 residues long. CDR3 sequence: CASSVNPGQQETQYF. CDR3 coding DNA: TGTGCCAGCAGCGTAAATCCGGGACAGCAAGAGACCCAGTACTTC. Based on the CDR3 plus reference TRBV9 and TRBJ2-5, the full variable domain is DSGVTQTPKHLITATGQRVTLRCSPRSGDLSVYWYQQSLDQGLQFLIQYYNGEERAKGNILERFSAQQFPDLHSELNLSSLELGDSALYFCASSVNPGQQETQYFGPGTRLLVL.

This clonotype was observed at least ten times. This rearrangement joins TRBV19 to TRBJ2-1, with D hard to call. Per the germline V gene, CDR1 is LNHDA and CDR2 is SQIVND (reference sequence). This CDR3 is 12 amino acids long. The ends were cut back, 2 bases at V and 5 bases at J, with 4 bases in the middle. Here the CDR3 reads CASSIQDNEQFF. CDR3 DNA sequence: TGTGCCAGTAGTATACAAGACAATGAGCAGTTCTTC. Drawing the rest from reference TRBV19 and TRBJ2-1, the complete variable domain is DGGITQSPKYLFRKEGQNVTLSCEQNLNHDAMYWYRQDPGQGLRLIYYSQIVNDFQKGDIAEGYSVSREKKESFPLTVTSAQKNPTAFYLCASSIQDNEQFFGPGTRLTVL.

There are many counts of this clonotype. The chain recombines TRBV30 with TRBJ1-2, with D unclear. V lost 0 bases, J lost 4 bases, and 15 bases lay in between. The V gene's germline CDR1 is GTSNPN and CDR2 SVGIG (reference sequence). The CDR3 is 15 residues long. The CDR3 here is CAWSVRRAGGYGYTF. The DNA for the CDR3 is TGTGCCTGGAGTGTTCGGCGGGCGGGAGGCTATGGCTACACCTTC.

This clonotype has only one observation. The rearrangement joins TRBV6-5 to TRBJ1-2; maybe TRBD1 (6 bases). V lost 4 bases and J lost 4, with 16 bases in between. This CDR3 has 15 amino acids. Germline V lookup: CDR1 MNHEY, CDR2 SVGAGI. CDR3 amino acids: CASSSDVRTVYGYTF. CDR3 nucleotides: TGTGCCAGCAGTTCCGACGTTAGGACAGTCTATGGCTACACCTTC.

This clonotype occurred many times. The chain recombines TRBV7-2 with TRBJ2-7; possibly TRBD1 for D (6 bases). The germline gives CDR1 SGHTA, CDR2 FQGNSA. This CDR3 has 15 residues. Trimming took 5 bases from V and 1 from J, leaving 15 bases between them. CDR3 bases: TGTGCCAGCAGCCTGAGGACAGAACTATCCTACGAGCAGTACTTC. It is translated as CASSLRTELSYEQYF.

At least ten counts were recorded for this clonotype. J is TRBJ2-2 and V is TRBV6-2 or TRBV6-3; TRBD1 matches at 7 bases. V lost 11 bases and J lost 1; bases outside the gene matches: 7. CDR3 size: 14 residues. The germline V gene has CDR1 MNHEY and CDR2 SVGEGT. The CDR3 sequence: CAGNDRENTGELFF. CDR3 nucleotides: TGTGCCGGAAACGACAGGGAGAACACCGGGGAGCTGTTTTTT.